A selection of T cell receptor beta chains follows, all from one sample in a study of tissue T cells after allogeneic stem cell transplantation. Using immunoSEQ multiplex PCR, the repertoire was profiled, and TCRdb retains in-frame clones only, with some absent. The profile covers more than 1,000 clones, with over 35% appearing a single time and 40% to 50% taken by the ten largest. The source material was esophageal tissue, sampled at autopsy. The source of these receptors is a female patient between 40 and 69 years old with steroid-refractory graft-versus-host disease after an allogeneic stem cell transplant. The graft donor may have contributed some T cells. The CDR3 runs from the conserved cysteine through the conserved F or W. D genes are given only for firm matches.

>TRBJ1-6|15|.|TRBV30
CAWSVLSSYNSPLHF
TGTGCCTGGAGTGTTCTGAGCTCCTATAATTCACCCCTCCACTTT
>TRBJ1-4|15|TRBD1|TRBV5-6
CASSPGQVANEKLFF
TGTGCCAGCAGTCCTGGACAGGTGGCTAATGAAAAACTGTTTTTT
>TRBJ1-2|12|.|TRBV4-2
CASSQGDYGYTF
TGTGCCAGCAGCCAAGGAGACTATGGCTACACCTTC
>TRBJ1-4|13|TRBD1|TRBV4-2
CASGRQGREKLFF
TGTGCCAGCGGGCGACAGGGCCGTGAAAAACTGTTTTTT
>TRBJ2-3|15|TRBD1|TRBV10-3
CAISSGTGVTDTQYF
TGTGCCATCAGTTCCGGGACAGGGGTAACAGATACGCAGTATTTT
>TRBJ1-2|13|.|TRBV30
CAWIPRGGKGYTF
TGTGCCTGGATCCCTAGGGGGGGGAAGGGCTACACCTTC
>TRBJ1-2|14|TRBD1|TRBV9
CASSVTGGFYGYTF
TGTGCCAGCAGCGTAACAGGGGGGTTCTATGGCTACACCTTC
>TRBJ1-2|14|.|TRBV6-1
CASSETHGGYGYTF
TGTGCCAGCAGTGAAACTCATGGGGGCTATGGCTACACCTTC
>TRBJ1-5|14|.|TRBV7-9
CASSPSGSNQPQHF
TGTGCCAGCAGCCCCAGCGGTAGCAATCAGCCCCAGCATTTT